What follows describes a single TCR beta chain. The antigen it recognizes is unknown. No much larger clonotype is one base removed from it; base qualities were not supplied. The cohort comprised fewer than 750 healthy bone marrow donors. All cohort members were sampled while nominally healthy, although unrecorded immune exposures were likely present. The donor tested CMV seropositive, placing the donor among the roughly 270 seropositive members of the cohort. A peripheral blood sample was provided by each donor, and peripheral blood mononuclear cells were used for TCR beta sequencing. The Qiagen DNeasy Blood Extraction Kit was used to extract genomic DNA from the blood cell samples. The data originate from a study of cytomegalovirus exposure and HLA in healthy donors (TCRdb year 2017). In terms of the full investigation: An earlier analysis of roughly 500 of the donors reported 250 to 300 Gb of sequence data and 117 million unique TCR beta sequences from about 200 million T cells. A later analysis re-examined previously published TCR beta repertoires from about 700 donors and added high-resolution HLA genotyping to investigate patterns of TCR occurrence. Of the 350 to 400 genotyped donors, approximately 83% fell in the genetic ancestry cluster associated with self-reported Caucasian donors. The T cell repertoires of 666 subjects were profiled by immunosequencing and related to cytomegalovirus serostatus. HLA typing covered class I and class II loci at four-digit resolution. A later genetic analysis took genome-wide SNP genotypes for about 65% of the 666 donors and used that subset as a discovery cohort. Rather than drawing on any new phenotypic data, the later analysis identified candidate immune exposures from TCR beta sequences and the way those sequences occurred across donors. The aim of the study was to test whether cataloging public T cell receptors could identify signatures of past pathogen exposure. The number of typed donors differed by locus: roughly 620-640 for A, B, C, DRB1 and DQB1; 500 to 550 for DQA1; 606 for DPA1; and about 450 for DPB1. Besides the first cohort of around 700 subjects, a separate validation cohort made up of 90 to 150 different subjects was used. To predict cytomegalovirus infection status, the study brought together high-throughput TCR immunosequencing, statistical association of individual TCRs with disease status, and machine learning. In an earlier analysis of 587 of the donors, high-throughput TCR beta sequencing was used to judge whether each TCR beta V gene segment behaved as functional or pseudogenic. Alongside the repertoire data, information on donor age, sex, ethnicity and CMV serostatus was compiled. Because of strong linkage in the cohort, five DR-DQ haplotypes were treated as single units for association and clustering. All discovery cohort repertoires had been generated on a single sequencing platform. An early release that covered roughly 600 HLA-typed donors contained 300 to 350 gigabases of sequencing data and around 80 million unique TCR sequences. Across about 370 genotyped donors of the cohort, an average of about 240,000 unique TCR beta nucleotide sequences per donor were sequenced, and 15% to 20% of those sequences were non-productive. The investigation overall reported the following: In vitro tests confirmed that a few of the cytomegalovirus-associated TCR beta chains recognize cytomegalovirus antigens. The cohort was sequenced for TCR beta chains only, and without alpha or paired-chain data the features that could be detected were limited. Presence/absence analyses assumed roughly uniform sequencing depth across donors, an assumption that may not hold. A later analysis found that TCR association rates varied across HLA loci, with DRB1 alleles showing the most associated TCRs and HLA-C alleles the fewest. According to a later analysis, most CMV-associated TCR beta chains appeared to be HLA-restricted, and the HLA associations seemed to be driven largely by CMV exposure. When HLA alleles, especially DR and DQ, strongly co-occurred, attributing TCR associations to individual alleles was difficult. HLA typing was unavailable for some donors at each locus, so association tests used only the typed subset. An association between a missense DCLRE1C variant and V-gene and J-gene trimming of TCR beta chains was found in a later genetic analysis and replicated in an independent cohort. Several of the top co-occurrence clusters appeared to be linked to parvovirus B19, influenza, CMV and Epstein-Barr virus, according to a later analysis. The only immune exposure information available for the cohort was CMV serostatus. It was suggested by the authors that the approach could potentially be generalized to other disease states and immunological phenotypes. A later analysis associated 17,000 or so TCR beta sequences with specific HLA alleles at a false discovery rate of 0.05. The classifier was reported to diagnose cytomegalovirus status with high specificity and sensitivity in both the original and validation cohorts. A further reported finding was that TCR beta sequences accurately predicted the HLA-A and HLA-B alleles for most subjects in the first cohort. The study gave a list of under 200 TCR beta chains associated with cytomegalovirus. While some public TCRs were present in many individuals, most TCR sequences turned up only very rarely across donors. According to a later genetic analysis, donors in an Asian-associated ancestry cluster had fewer N-insertions in productive TCRs than the approximately 630-donor mean. Roughly 17 rarely observed V segments, including chromosome 9 orphons, were excluded from the earlier analysis of some 590 of the donors because counts were too low. The sequencing pipeline was judged likely to have produced a cluster of highly shared sequence variants as a technical artifact. Correlated functional status among segregating V segments might reflect linkage disequilibrium, but an unknown experimental factor could not be ruled out. An earlier analysis of 587 of the donors showed that most TCR beta V segments appeared in productive rearrangements either about 87% or about 30% of the time, which broadly matched IMGT annotations. Compared with equally common non-associated chains, HLA-associated TCR beta chains in a later analysis were more clonally expanded and had lower generation probabilities.

Library prep was done by the immunoSEQ multiplex PCR assay. For the multiplex PCR, a mixture combining 60 forward primers for TCR Vbeta segments and 13 reverse primers for TCR Jbeta segments was used. Amplification of the CDR3 region of rearranged TCR beta genes was performed with a multiplex PCR assay on genomic DNA. On the Illumina HiSeq System, the amplified TCR beta libraries were sequenced as 87-base-pair reads. Per the original workflow: A later analysis counted around 72 million unique TCR beta chains across the 550 to 800 repertoires, and 9 million to 14 million of these chains were shared by at least two donors. Raw reads were error-corrected and collapsed into unique sequences by a nearest-neighbor algorithm in which closely related sequences were merged to remove PCR and sequencing errors. Alignment of CDR3 sequences to IMGT reference sequences was used to assign V, D and J gene segments. For a sequence to be retained, at least a six-nucleotide match to both a V gene segment and a J gene segment was required. A rearrangement counted as productive if the CDR3 had no stop codons and remained in frame with V and J, and every other rearrangement counted as non-productive. CDR3 was defined according to IMGT convention as the region running from the second conserved V-encoded cysteine to the conserved J-encoded phenylalanine. Sequences without an unambiguous match to a single V gene segment were excluded from the earlier analysis of 587 of the donors. In an earlier analysis of several hundred of the donors, V segments were called functional above 56.7% productive rearrangements and were called segregating when the between-donor standard deviation exceeded 5%. A statistical classification framework was developed to diagnose cytomegalovirus status using the catalog of TCR beta chain sequences. In a later analysis, TCR nucleotide sequences were compared against IMGT/GENE-DB human TR gene sequences so that V and J genes could be assigned. Using the TCRdist pipeline, a later analysis assigned CDR3 sequences along with most-parsimonious VDJ recombination scenarios. In a later analysis, every TCR beta chain was defined by the combination of its CDR3 amino acid sequence and its V-gene family, and reads without a unique V-gene family were dropped. In a later analysis, around 600 highly shared, low-generation-probability nucleotide sequences were removed to address suspected cross-contamination and a sequencing artifact. For each public chain, a later analysis derived a clonal expansion index from normalized ranks of inferred template counts within each repertoire. A later analysis computed generation probabilities with a VDJ recombination model fitted to out-of-frame rearrangements, and checked the results against IGoR. In a later analysis, hypergeometric tests were used to score TCR-TCR, TCR-HLA and TCR-CMV co-occurrence, with a repertoire-size bias correction applied to TCR pairs. To estimate false discovery rates, a later analysis permuted the HLA or CMV assignments 20 times. A later analysis grouped co-occurring TCRs with DBSCAN, adding TCRdist sequence similarity when clustering within HLA-allele-positive subsets. Repertoires with fewer than 30,000 or more than 120,000 public chains, plus five repertoires with anomalous nucleotide sharing, were excluded from co-occurrence clustering. As stored in TCRdb, this immuneACCESS dataset retains in-frame rearrangements with V and J assigned. A fraction of the clones does not appear; measured against another copy, unresolved V genes explain less than half of the discrepancy, and the remainder lacks a known reason. V and J calls and clone size come straight from that table; D and trimming were deduced from the DNA. Across this sample there are approximately 95,000 clones, with about 78% seen only once. The top ten clones comprise about 4% of the sample.

This TCR was recovered from a woman aged 40 to 55 in good health and CMV-seropositive. The material sequenced was PBMCs.

The nucleotides are TGTGCCAGCAGCCTTCGAGGGAACGAGCAGTACTTC. Its coded protein is CASSLRGNEQYF. The chain joins TRBV7-9 to TRBJ2-7; TRBD2 could be the D gene, as 5 bases match. V is reduced by 5 bases and J by 5 bases, leaving a spacing of 10 bases between them. Including the terminal cysteine and phenylalanine, the CDR3 comprises 12 residues. The DNA shown is the 36-base CDR3, in frame from base 1. For CDR1 and CDR2, the germline V gene (reference sequence) lists SEHNR and FQNEAQ.